The T cell receptor beta chain described here comes from a study of early T cells in non-severe SARS-CoV-2 infection. TCRdb reprocessed the 5' RACE reads via MiXCR and lists one record per CDR3 protein. The sample lists about 80,000 distinct CDR3 sequences; less than 15% were seen once. Germline lookup yields CDR1 KGHSH and CDR2 LQKENI. V shed 3 bases, J shed 4 bases, and the junction held 8 bases outside the gene matches. The length of the CDR3 is 16 residues. This clonotype has ten or more counts. Source material: whole blood. This chain joins TRBV18 and TRBJ2-3, with 9 bases lining up with TRBD1. This receptor was taken from an adult who was a healthcare worker with PCR-confirmed SARS-CoV-2 infection or an uninfected control (not recorded which). CDR3 DNA sequence: TGTGCCAGCTCACCCCCGGGACAGGGAAAACCAGATACGCAGTATTTT. Translation gives CASSPPGQGKPDTQYF.